This TCR beta chain was obtained from a study of CD8+ T cells in alopecia areata (dated by TCRdb to 2016 to 2019). Regarding the research as a whole: The treated patients took part in an open-label pilot trial in which moderate-to-severe alopecia areata was treated with oral tofacitinib at 5 to 10 mg twice daily. In both human patients and the C3H/HeJ mouse model, the study applied high-throughput TCRbeta sequencing to look at T cell clonal expansion in alopecia areata. Tofacitinib was administered for 6 to 18 months, and 6 months of follow-up off drug were then conducted to assess delayed response and recurrence. Amplification of TCRbeta CDR3 regions was done by immunoSEQ multiplex PCR using 35 Vbeta forward primers and 13 Jbeta reverse primers. Biopsies were taken from tofacitinib-treated patients at baseline and at 4 and 24 weeks of treatment, and a later scalp biopsy was taken in several of the tofacitinib-treated patients. Human TCRbeta sequencing covered scalp tissue and sorted CD4+ and CD8+ peripheral blood T cells from patchy and totalis/universalis alopecia areata patients and healthy controls. RNA came from the PAXgene miRNA kit for fixed scalp, the miRNeasy kit for PBMCs, and the RNeasy kit for mouse skin. Scalp clonality was compared among normal scalp (n=4), patchy alopecia areata scalp (n=8), and alopecia totalis/universalis scalp (n=8). The paper's findings and limits, for the study overall: TCR sequences shared between patients were less clear than in mice, possibly partly because of HLA diversity in the patient population. Resident alphabeta T cells in normal human skin are also sequenced, complicating scalp TCR repertoire analysis, unlike mouse skin dominated by gammadelta T cells. Higher clonality and more expanded CD8+ clones were observed in lesional scalp than in normal scalp, particularly in alopecia totalis/universalis, a finding suggestive of antigenic drive.

The intended sense of this specimen's time point label: baseline before oral tofacitinib. From alopecia areata patients, peripheral blood was collected along with lesional scalp punch biopsies. PBMCs were isolated by density centrifugation and stained for CD3, CD4 and CD8, after which CD4+ and CD8+ T cells were sorted on a FACSAria. As for this clone: The antigen it recognizes is unknown. No much larger clonotype is one base removed from it; base qualities were not supplied.

Libraries came from the immunoSEQ multiplex PCR assay. RNA was extracted from all samples and reverse transcribed into cDNA, which served as template for TCR sequencing. First-strand cDNA was synthesized using SuperScript III with a 2:1 mix of oligo-dT and random hexamers. A synthetic immune receptor repertoire was used to measure amplification bias, and any remaining bias was corrected computationally. The published analysis was carried out like this. After raw reads were preprocessed to remove errors, the CDR3 was defined following IMGT conventions as running from the conserved cysteine to phenylalanine. Clonality was computed by normalizing Shannon entropy by log2 of the number of productive unique TCRs and subtracting the result from 1. Whether scalp clones were CD4 or CD8 was inferred by matching scalp TCRbeta sequences against CD4 and CD8 repertoires sorted from blood. The table comes from immuneACCESS by way of TCRdb, which keeps in-frame sequences with V and J called. Part of the clones is missing from these tables; in studies checked, under half for an unresolved V gene and the rest for unknown reasons. The V and J calls and clone size come from that table; D and trimming were worked out from the DNA. This sample gives around 250,000 clones in total; roughly two thirds of them show up just once. The ten most abundant clones make up approximately 1.2% of the sample.

Per the germline V gene, SGHDN is the CDR1 and FVKESK is the CDR2. V drops 5 bases and J drops 2 bases, leaving 19 bases in between. The cysteine opens and the phenylalanine closes a CDR3 of 16 amino acids. Solely the CDR3 DNA is kept, with 48 bases framed from the first base. The receptor was isolated from a human donor with alopecia areata. Here the sequenced sample was CD4+ T cells sorted from blood, taken at week 0. The chain uses TRBV14 and TRBJ2-7; the D gene is perhaps TRBD1, from 6 matching bases. The sequenced DNA: TGTGCCAGCAGCTCCCTCCAGGGGAAGGGTACCTACGAGCAGTACTTC. This is translated as CASSSLQGKGTYEQYF.